This T cell receptor beta chain stems from a study of T cells in Graves' hyperthyroidism and ophthalmopathy. Study-wide results and caveats: Most expanded thyroid clonotypes above 0.001 also appeared in blood.

Germline V gene lookup returns CDR1 MNHNY and CDR2 SVGAGI (reference sequence). There are 19 residues in the CDR3. The V and J ends lost 0 bases and 0 bases, in that order; junction bases with no gene match: 11. Lactation, pregnancy, other autoimmune disease or uncontrolled infection led to exclusion of patients. Regarding this clonotype: Its target is unknown.

TCR beta CDR3 regions were amplified from RNA transcripts. The HTBI primer set was used in a first-round RT-PCR of the TCR CDR3. MiXCR, run by TCRdb on the multiplex PCR reads, gives a single entry per CDR3 protein. This table has about 420,000 distinct CDR3 sequences, roughly 14% appearing once. The source material was blood. The chain employs TRBV6-6 and TRBJ2-7, with 10 bases identical to TRBD2. The receptor's source is a woman aged 18-29 years with Graves' hyperthyroidism. CDR3 nucleotides: TGTGCCAGCAGTTACTCGCTTACTAGCGGGGCGCCGAGCTCCTACGAGCAGTACTTC. This translates into CASSYSLTSGAPSSYEQYF.